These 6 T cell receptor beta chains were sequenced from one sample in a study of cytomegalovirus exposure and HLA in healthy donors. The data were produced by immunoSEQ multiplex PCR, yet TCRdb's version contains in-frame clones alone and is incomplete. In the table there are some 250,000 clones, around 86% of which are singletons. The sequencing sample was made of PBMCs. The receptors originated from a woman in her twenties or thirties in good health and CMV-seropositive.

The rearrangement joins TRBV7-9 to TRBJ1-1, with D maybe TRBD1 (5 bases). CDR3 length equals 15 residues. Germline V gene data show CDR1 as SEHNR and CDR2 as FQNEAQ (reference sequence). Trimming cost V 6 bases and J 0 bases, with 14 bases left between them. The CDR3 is CASRLAGNMNTEAFF. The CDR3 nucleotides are TGTGCCAGCAGGCTCGCAGGGAACATGAACACTGAAGCTTTCTTT.

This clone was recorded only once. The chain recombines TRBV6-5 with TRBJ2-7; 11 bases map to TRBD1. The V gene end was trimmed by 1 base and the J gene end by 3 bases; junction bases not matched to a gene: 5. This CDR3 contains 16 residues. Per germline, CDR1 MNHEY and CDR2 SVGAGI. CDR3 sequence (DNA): TGTGCCAGCAGTTACTTACCCGGGACAGGGGGCTACGAGCAGTACTTC. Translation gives CASSYLPGTGGYEQYF.

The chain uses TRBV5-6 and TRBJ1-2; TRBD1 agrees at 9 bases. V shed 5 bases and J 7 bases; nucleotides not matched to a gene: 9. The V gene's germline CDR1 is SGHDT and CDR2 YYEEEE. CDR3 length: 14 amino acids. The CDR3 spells CASSSPGTGIGYTF. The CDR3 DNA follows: TGTGCCAGCAGTTCACCCGGGACAGGGATTGGCTACACCTTC.

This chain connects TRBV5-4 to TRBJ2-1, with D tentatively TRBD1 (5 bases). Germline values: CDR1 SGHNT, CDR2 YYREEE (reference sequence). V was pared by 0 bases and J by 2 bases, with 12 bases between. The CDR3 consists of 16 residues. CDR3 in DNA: TGTGCCAGCAGCTTGGCATCAGGGTTCCCCTACAATGAGCAGTTCTTC. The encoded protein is CASSLASGFPYNEQFF.

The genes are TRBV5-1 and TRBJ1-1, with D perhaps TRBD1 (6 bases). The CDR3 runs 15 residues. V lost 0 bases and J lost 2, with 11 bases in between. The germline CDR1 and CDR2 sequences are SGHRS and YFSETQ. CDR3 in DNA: TGCGCCAGCAGCTTGGCTACAGGGACCAACACTGAAGCTTTCTTT. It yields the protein CASSLATGTNTEAFF.

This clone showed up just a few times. The CDR3 loop reads CASSQDDGGYGYTF. The CDR3 DNA follows: TGCGCCAGCAGCCAAGATGACGGAGGCTATGGCTACACCTTC. The chain couples TRBV4-1 to TRBJ1-2; no reliable D call. CDR1 and CDR2 from the germline V gene are MGHRA and YSYEKL. CDR3 length equals 14 residues. V shed 0 bases and J shed 4 bases, with 9 bases lying between them.